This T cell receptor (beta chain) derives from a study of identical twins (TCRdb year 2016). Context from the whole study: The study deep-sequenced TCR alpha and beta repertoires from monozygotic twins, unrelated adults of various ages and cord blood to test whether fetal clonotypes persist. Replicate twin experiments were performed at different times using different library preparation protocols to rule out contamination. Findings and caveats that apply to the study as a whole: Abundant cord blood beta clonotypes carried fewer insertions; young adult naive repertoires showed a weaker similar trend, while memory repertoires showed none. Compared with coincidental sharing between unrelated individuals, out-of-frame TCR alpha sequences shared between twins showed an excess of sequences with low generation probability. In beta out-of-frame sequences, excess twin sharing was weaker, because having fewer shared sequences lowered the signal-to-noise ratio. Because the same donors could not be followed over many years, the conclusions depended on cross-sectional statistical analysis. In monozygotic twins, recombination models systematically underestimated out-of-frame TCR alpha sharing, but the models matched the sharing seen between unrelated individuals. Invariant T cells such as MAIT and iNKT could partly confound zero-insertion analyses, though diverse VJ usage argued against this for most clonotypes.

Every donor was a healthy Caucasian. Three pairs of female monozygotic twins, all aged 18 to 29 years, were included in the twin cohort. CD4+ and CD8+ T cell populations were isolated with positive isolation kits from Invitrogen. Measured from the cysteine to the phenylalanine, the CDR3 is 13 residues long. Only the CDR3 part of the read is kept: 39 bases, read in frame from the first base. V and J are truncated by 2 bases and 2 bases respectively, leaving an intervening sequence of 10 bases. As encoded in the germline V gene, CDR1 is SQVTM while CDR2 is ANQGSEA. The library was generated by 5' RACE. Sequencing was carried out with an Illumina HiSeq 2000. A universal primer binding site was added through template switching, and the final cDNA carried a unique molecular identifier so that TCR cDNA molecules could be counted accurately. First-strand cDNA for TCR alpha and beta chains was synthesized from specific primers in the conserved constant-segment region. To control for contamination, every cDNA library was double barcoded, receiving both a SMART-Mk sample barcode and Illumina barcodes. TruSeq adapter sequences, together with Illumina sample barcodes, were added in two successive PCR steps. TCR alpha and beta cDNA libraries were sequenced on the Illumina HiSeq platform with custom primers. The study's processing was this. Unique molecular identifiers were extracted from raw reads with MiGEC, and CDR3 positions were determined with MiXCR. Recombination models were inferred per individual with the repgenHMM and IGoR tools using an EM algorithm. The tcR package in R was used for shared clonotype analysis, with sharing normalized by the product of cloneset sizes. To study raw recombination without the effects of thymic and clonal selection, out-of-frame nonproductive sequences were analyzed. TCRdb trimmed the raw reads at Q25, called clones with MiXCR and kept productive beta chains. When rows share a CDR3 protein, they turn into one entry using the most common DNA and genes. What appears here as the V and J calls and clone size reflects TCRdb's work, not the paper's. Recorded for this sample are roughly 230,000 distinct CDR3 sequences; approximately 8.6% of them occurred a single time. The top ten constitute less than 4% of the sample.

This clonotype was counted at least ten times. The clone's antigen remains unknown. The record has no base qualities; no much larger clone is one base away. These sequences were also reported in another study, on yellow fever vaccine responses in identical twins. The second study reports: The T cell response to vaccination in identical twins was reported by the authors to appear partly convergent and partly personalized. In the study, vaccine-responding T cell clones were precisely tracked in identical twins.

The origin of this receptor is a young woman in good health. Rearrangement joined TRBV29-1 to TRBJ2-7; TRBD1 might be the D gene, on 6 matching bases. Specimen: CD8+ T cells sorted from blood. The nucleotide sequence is TGCAGCGTTGAATCAGGGGCTACCTACGAGCAGTACTTC. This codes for CSVESGATYEQYF.